One and the same sample provided the 21 T cell receptor beta chains below, sequenced in a study of CD8+ T cells in alopecia areata. Treatment defined: oral pan-JAK inhibitor, 5-10 mg twice daily. The authors extracted RNA and reverse transcribed it into cDNA as the sequencing template. This table comes from immunoSEQ multiplex PCR, and its TCRdb copy is limited to in-frame clones, with some not included. This sample has more than 150,000 clones, with about 60% found just once. Sample: CD8+ T cells sorted from blood, taken at week 24, from a patient treated with tofacitinib. These receptors were taken from a human donor with alopecia areata.

Remarks on this clone: Other DNA sequences of this sample code for an identical CDR3. V is TRBV7-9 and J is TRBJ1-1; D is unclear. Germline V gene data show CDR1 as SEHNR and CDR2 as FQNEAQ (reference sequence). The CDR3 consists of 11 residues. Deletions cut 3 bases from V and 5 bases from J, with 4 bases between. The CDR3 DNA is TGTGCCAGCAGCTTGGGTACTGAAGCTTTCTTT. Translation gives CASSLGTEAFF.

The chain couples TRBV5-5 to TRBJ2-5, with D uncertain. Looked up from germline, CDR1 is SGHKS and CDR2 is YYEKEE (reference sequence). The CDR3 has 13 amino acids. Trimming took off 0 bases at V and 5 bases at J, with 8 bases between the two ends. The CDR3 sequence: CASSLAKRETQYF. CDR3 coding DNA: TGTGCCAGCAGCTTGGCCAAGAGGGAGACCCAGTACTTC.

The chain couples TRBV5-1 to TRBJ1-1, with 7 nucleotides matching TRBD1. After removal of 0 bases from V and 1 base from J, the junction contained 6 bases not matched to a gene. CDR3 length: 16 residues. Germline loops: CDR1 SGHRS, CDR2 YFSETQ. The DNA of the CDR3 is TGCGCCAGCAGCTTGGACGCGACAGGGACGAACACTGAAGCTTTCTTT. Its translation: CASSLDATGTNTEAFF.

This chain connects TRBV30 to TRBJ2-7, with D unclear. Germline V gene data show CDR1 as GTSNPN and CDR2 as SVGIG (reference sequence). Trimming took 3 bases from V and 2 from J, leaving 14 bases between them. The CDR3 runs 14 residues. The CDR3 region has the DNA TGTGCCTGGAGCTACCTTGTAAAGCCCTACGAGCAGTACTTC. Its protein product is CAWSYLVKPYEQYF.

The gene calls are TRBV27 and TRBJ1-5, with D possibly matching TRBD1 (6 bases). This CDR3 is built from 16 residues. Germline CDR1 reads MNHEY; CDR2 reads SMNVEV (reference sequence). The V end lost 3 bases, the J end lost 4 bases, and 16 bases lay between the germline ends. The CDR3 region has the DNA TGTGCCAGCAGTTTCCTGGGTGAGGGGGGAAATCAGCCCCAGCATTTT. It translates to CASSFLGEGGNQPQHF.

This clone was found a few times. V gene TRBV5-6 combines with J gene TRBJ2-1; a weak D match, TRBD1 (6 bases). V shed 5 bases and J shed 7 bases, with 10 bases lying between them. CDR3 length: 12 amino acids. Germline CDR1 and CDR2: SGHDT and YYEEEE. The CDR3 is CASRATGNEQFF. The CDR3 DNA reads TGTGCCAGCAGGGCAACAGGGAATGAGCAGTTCTTC.

This chain joins TRBV30 and TRBJ2-5; 7 bases match TRBD1. V shed 5 bases, J shed 1 base, and the junction held 4 bases outside the gene matches. Per germline, CDR1 GTSNPN and CDR2 SVGIG (reference sequence). CDR3 size: 13 residues. CDR3 protein: CAWVDRAQETQYF. Written as DNA, the CDR3 is TGTGCCTGGGTCGACAGGGCCCAAGAGACCCAGTACTTC.

The chain couples TRBV10-3 to TRBJ2-1; unclear D gene. Germline CDR1 reads ENHRY; CDR2 reads SYGVKD. The CDR3 contains 12 residues. Trimming left V 6 bases short and J 7 bases short, with 10 bases between. CDR3 DNA: TGTGCCATCAGCCTTACTTTAAATGAGCAGTTCTTC. Residues: CAISLTLNEQFF.

The chain carries TRBV7-4 and TRBJ2-5; 8 nucleotides line up with TRBD1. Losses at the gene ends were 5 bases for V and 7 bases for J; bases not matched to a gene: 21. The CDR3 consists of 18 residues. Germline V gene data show CDR1 as SGHVT and CDR2 as SQSDAQ. CDR3 in DNA: TGTGCCAGCAGCCCAGGACAGGGTAATGTCGGGCAAGATGGGACCCAGTACTTC. Protein: CASSPGQGNVGQDGTQYF.

The genes are TRBV5-6 and TRBJ1-6; D is possibly TRBD1 (5 bases). V was shortened by 2 bases and J by 5 bases, with 14 bases between the two germline ends. CDR1 SGHDT and CDR2 YYEEEE come from the germline V gene. CDR3 length equals 16 residues. In nucleotides, the CDR3 is TGTGCCAGCAGCTTTTATTGGGGCCCCAATAATTCACCCCTCCACTTT. It specifies CASSFYWGPNNSPLHF.

The chain combines TRBV10-3 with TRBJ2-5; no definite D call. This CDR3 comprises 12 residues. With 3 bases removed from V and 7 bases from J, the gap between germline ends came to 9 bases. Germline-derived CDR1 and CDR2 are ENHRY and SYGVKD. In DNA, the CDR3 is TGTGCCATCAGTGATGACGGGTCGACCCAGTACTTC. It codes for CAISDDGSTQYF.

The chain links TRBV2 to TRBJ2-1, with unresolved D. The ends were cut back, 1 base at V and 2 bases at J, with 15 bases in the middle. The CDR3 contains 17 residues. The germline CDR1 and CDR2 sequences are SNHLY and FYNNEI. The CDR3 DNA reads TGTGCCAGCAGTGAAGATTTGGCATCCAAAGCCTACAATGAGCAGTTCTTC. This codes for CASSEDLASKAYNEQFF. Full variable domain (outside the CDR3, taken from reference TRBV2 and TRBJ2-1): EPEVTQTPSHQVTQMGQEVILRCVPISNHLYFYWYRQILGQKVEFLVSFYNNEISEKSEIFDDQFSVERPDGSNFTLKIRSTKLEDSAMYFCASSEDLASKAYNEQFFGPGTRLTVL.

J is TRBJ2-5 and V is TRBV5-6; D is unresolved. The germline gives CDR1 SGHDT, CDR2 YYEEEE. The CDR3 spans 12 residues. Trimming took off 4 bases at V and 0 bases at J, with 4 bases between the two ends. CDR3 sequence: CASSVHQETQYF. The CDR3 nucleotides are TGTGCCAGCAGCGTCCACCAAGAGACCCAGTACTTC.

About this clone: The same CDR3 arises from other DNA sequences in this sample as well. The chain couples TRBV4-1 to TRBJ2-7; unclear D gene. Trimming stripped 1 base from V and 2 bases from J, with 6 bases between. CDR1 is MGHRA and CDR2 is YSYEKL in the germline V gene. CDR3 length equals 13 residues. The CDR3 here is CASSQGATYEQYF. The CDR3 bases are TGCGCCAGCAGCCAAGGGGCTACCTACGAGCAGTACTTC.

V is TRBV5-4 and J is TRBJ1-6; 8 bases map to TRBD1. J lost 10 bases, V lost 1 base, and 4 bases had no gene match. The CDR3 has 14 amino acids. Germline lookup yields CDR1 SGHNT and CDR2 YYREEE (reference sequence). Here the CDR3 DNA reads TGTGCCAGCAGCTTGAACAGGGGGGGATCACCCCTCCACTTT. Encoded protein: CASSLNRGGSPLHF.

The rearrangement links TRBV5-6 to TRBJ2-1; D unresolved. This CDR3 region has 13 residues. Germline V gene lookup returns CDR1 SGHDT and CDR2 YYEEEE. The V end lost 0 bases, the J end lost 9 bases, and 10 bases lay between the germline ends. CDR3 DNA sequence: TGTGCCAGCAGCTTGGGGTCCGGTTTTGAGCAGTTCTTC. This gives the protein CASSLGSGFEQFF.

This chain connects TRBV5-1 to TRBJ2-1, with D perhaps given as TRBD1 or TRBD2 (5 bases each). This CDR3 region has 14 residues. The germline V and J ends were trimmed by 0 bases and 5 bases, with 9 bases remaining between them. CDR1 is SGHRS and CDR2 is YFSETQ in the germline V gene. Here the CDR3 reads CASSLVGDHNEQFF. DNA for the CDR3: TGCGCCAGCAGCTTGGTGGGGGACCACAATGAGCAGTTCTTC.

V gene TRBV25-1 combines with J gene TRBJ2-1, with D possibly matching TRBD1 (5 bases). There are 11 residues in the CDR3. Between the trimmed V and J ends, which lost 4 bases and 12 bases, there was a span of 10 bases. Germline loops: CDR1 MGHDK, CDR2 SYGVNS. The chain's CDR3 is CASSVGLVQFF. CDR3 DNA: TGTGCCAGCAGTGTGGGGCTTGTGCAGTTCTTC. Full variable domain (rest looked up from reference TRBV25-1 and TRBJ2-1): EADIYQTPRYLVIGTGKKITLECSQTMGHDKMYWYQQDPGMELHLIHYSYGVNSTEKGDLSSESTVSRIRTEHFPLTLESARPSHTSQYLCASSVGLVQFFGPGTRLTVL.

The chain combines TRBV27 with TRBJ2-1; TRBD1 might be the D (6 bases). The CDR3 spans 16 residues. Germline CDR1 reads MNHEY; CDR2 reads SMNVEV (reference sequence). Trimming shortened V by 5 bases and J by 0 bases, and 14 bases separated the two germline ends. The CDR3 spells CASSGSTGTSYNEQFF. CDR3 coding DNA: TGTGCCAGCAGTGGGAGCACAGGGACCTCCTACAATGAGCAGTTCTTC.

Worth noting for this clone: The sample contains more than one DNA sequence encoding this CDR3. V usage is TRBV30 and J usage is TRBJ1-1, with D tentatively TRBD1 (6 bases). Trimming shortened V by 0 bases and J by 2 bases, and 7 bases separated the two germline ends. The CDR3 consists of 13 residues. Germline V gives CDR1 GTSNPN, CDR2 SVGIG (reference sequence). CDR3 DNA: TGTGCCTGGAGTGTACAGGGCAACACTGAAGCTTTCTTT. Its protein product is CAWSVQGNTEAFF.

The chain joins TRBV5-4 to TRBJ2-7; weak D call: TRBD2 (5 bases). CDR3 length equals 14 residues. Trimming removed 3 bases at V and 0 bases at J, with 10 bases between. Germline V lookup: CDR1 SGHNT, CDR2 YYREEE (reference sequence). The CDR3 DNA follows: TGTGCCAGCAGCTCCGGGATCAACTCCTACGAGCAGTACTTC. It specifies CASSSGINSYEQYF.